The 15 T cell receptor beta chains listed next were all sequenced from one sample in a study of blood T cell repertoires in COVID-19. TCRdb keeps only in-frame clones here, not all; method: immunoSEQ multiplex PCR. The sample lists about 290,000 clones, roughly nine tenths occurring once. The specimen was peripheral blood. These TCRs come from a woman aged 25 to 39 with COVID-19, enrolled during active disease.

This sequence joins TRBV30 and TRBJ1-1; no definite D call. Per the germline V gene, CDR1 is GTSNPN and CDR2 is SVGIG (reference sequence). Trimming cost V 2 bases and J 8 bases, with 9 bases left between them. The CDR3 extends over 11 amino acids. The CDR3 spells CAWSLLQEAFF. The CDR3 region has the DNA TGTGCCTGGAGTCTCCTGCAGGAAGCTTTCTTT.

V usage is TRBV2 and J usage is TRBJ2-1, with 14 bases fitting TRBD2. V lost 6 bases and J lost 8; bases outside the gene matches: 12. Looked up from germline, CDR1 is SNHLY and CDR2 is FYNNEI. The CDR3 contains 17 residues. The CDR3 DNA reads as TGTGCCAGCAGCATTCCCGGGACTAGCGGGGGACCGGATGAGCAGTTCTTC. Its translation: CASSIPGTSGGPDEQFF.

This CDR3 is CASSFQTGGTEAFF. The DNA of the CDR3 is TGTGCCAGCAGCTTCCAGACAGGGGGCACTGAAGCTTTCTTT. V gene TRBV11-2 combines with J gene TRBJ1-1; TRBD1 aligns across 9 bases. Looked up from germline, CDR1 is SGHAT and CDR2 is FQNNGV. The CDR3 sequence is 14 residues long. Losses at the gene ends were 3 bases for V and 4 bases for J; bases not matched to a gene: 3. Full variable domain (remainder filled in from reference TRBV11-2 and TRBJ1-1): EAGVAQSPRYKIIEKRQSVAFWCNPISGHATLYWYQQILGQGPKLLIQFQNNGVVDDSQLPKDRFSAERLKGVDSTLKIQPAKLEDSAVYLCASSFQTGGTEAFFGQGTRLTVV.

The V call is TRBV11-2, the J call TRBJ2-4, with a possible D match to TRBD2 (6 bases). The CDR3 is made up of 14 amino acids. V was clipped by 4 bases and J by 6 bases, with 13 bases between them. Germline CDR1 is SGHAT and CDR2 is FQNNGV. This CDR3 reads CASSSDYLGNIQYF. The CDR3 DNA is TGTGCCAGCAGCTCGGACTATTTGGGAAACATTCAGTACTTC.

A few counts support this clone. The chain links TRBV15 to TRBJ2-1; 7 positions match TRBD2. The CDR3 runs to 15 residues. V dropped 4 bases and J dropped 8; count of bases not matched to a gene: 11. Germline V gene data show CDR1 as LNHNV and CDR2 as YYDKDF (reference sequence). The CDR3 is CATSIAAGTTHEQFF. In nucleotides, the CDR3 is TGTGCCACCAGCATAGCGGCCGGGACTACCCATGAGCAGTTCTTC.

This chain connects TRBV3-1 (or the pseudogene TRBV3-2) to TRBJ2-1, with D possibly TRBD2 on 6 matching bases. V was trimmed by 0 bases and J by 4 bases, leaving 10 bases between them. The CDR3 loop spans 15 amino acids. From germline, CDR1 is LGHDT and CDR2 YNNKEL (reference sequence). The CDR3, as DNA: TGTGCCAGCAGCCAAGATTACGGGAGTTACAATGAGCAGTTCTTC. Translated, it gives CASSQDYGSYNEQFF.

The gene calls are TRBV6-2 or TRBV6-3 and TRBJ2-7; 10 nucleotides match TRBD2. With 0 bases clipped from V and 0 bases from J, the junction kept 11 bases outside the gene matches. CDR3 length: 19 amino acids. Germline V gene sequence: CDR1 MNHEY, CDR2 SVGEGT. The CDR3 coding sequence is TGTGCCAGCAGTTACTCACGGGGGCTAGCGGGGGCCCGCTCCTACGAGCAGTACTTC. Translation: CASSYSRGLAGARSYEQYF.

The chain has TRBV7-9 and TRBJ1-4; TRBD1 is a possible D gene (5 bases). Trimming took off 1 base at V and 8 bases at J, with 14 bases between the two ends. Germline CDR1 and CDR2: SEHNR and FQNEAQ (reference sequence). This CDR3 comprises 15 residues. The CDR3 loop reads CASSLGAGGWEKLFF. The CDR3 DNA reads as TGTGCCAGCAGCTTAGGCGCGGGGGGTTGGGAAAAACTGTTTTTT.

The chain carries TRBV27 and TRBJ2-3; 8 bases fit TRBD1. Per germline, CDR1 MNHEY and CDR2 SMNVEV (reference sequence). Trimming removed 5 bases from V and 2 bases from J; junction bases left unmatched: 6. The CDR3 consists of 15 residues. The CDR3 bases are TGTGCCAGCAGTGACCCCAGGGGGCACACAGATACGCAGTATTTT. Its translation is CASSDPRGHTDTQYF.

V is TRBV6-1 and J is TRBJ1-6, with 9 bases matching TRBD1. Germline CDR1 MNHNS, CDR2 SASEGT. This CDR3 contains 16 residues. Unmatched junction bases numbered 5, after V lost 3 bases and J lost 5 bases. This chain's CDR3 is CASSDIGQGNNSPLHF. As DNA, the CDR3 is TGTGCCAGCAGTGACATAGGACAGGGGAATAATTCACCCCTCCACTTT.

The genes are TRBV7-2 and TRBJ2-3; 11 positions match TRBD2. CDR3 length equals 13 residues. V was clipped by 7 bases and J by 7 bases; unmatched bases: 4. Germline lookup yields CDR1 SGHTA and CDR2 FQGNSA. As DNA, the CDR3 is TGTGCCAGCAAGGGGACTAGCGGATATACGCAGTATTTT. Its protein product is CASKGTSGYTQYF.

This chain connects TRBV12-3 or TRBV12-4 to TRBJ1-2, with D hard to call. V lost 1 base and J 4 bases, leaving 7 bases between the germline ends. The CDR3 totals 13 residues. This chain's CDR3 is CASSLDGLYGYTF. The CDR3 DNA reads TGTGCCAGCAGTTTAGACGGTCTCTATGGCTACACCTTC.

For the CDR3, the DNA is TGCGCCAGCGGGTCAGGGTCTGATCCTGAAGCTTTCTTT. Its protein product is CASGSGSDPEAFF. V gene TRBV10-1 combines with J gene TRBJ1-1, with TRBD1 as a possible D gene (5 bases). Trimming took 8 bases from V and 6 from J, leaving 16 bases between them. CDR3 length equals 13 residues. In germline, CDR1 is WNHNN, CDR2 SYGVQD (reference sequence).

This rearrangement joins TRBV29-1 to TRBJ2-7; maybe TRBD1 (6 bases). Germline lookup yields CDR1 SQVTM and CDR2 ANQGSEA. V was pared by 6 bases and J by 2 bases, with 11 bases between. This CDR3 is built from 12 residues. CDR3 region: CSVGTSPYEQYF. CDR3 nucleotide sequence: TGCAGCGTCGGGACATCTCCCTACGAGCAGTACTTC.

The chain recombines TRBV12-3 or TRBV12-4 with TRBJ2-7, with D maybe TRBD2 (8 bases). The CDR3 contains 13 residues. Deletions cut 4 bases from V and 7 bases from J, with 14 bases between. CDR3 nucleotides: TGTGCCAGCAGTTCCCGGGGGGGACAGGAGCAGTACTTC. Translation: CASSSRGGQEQYF.